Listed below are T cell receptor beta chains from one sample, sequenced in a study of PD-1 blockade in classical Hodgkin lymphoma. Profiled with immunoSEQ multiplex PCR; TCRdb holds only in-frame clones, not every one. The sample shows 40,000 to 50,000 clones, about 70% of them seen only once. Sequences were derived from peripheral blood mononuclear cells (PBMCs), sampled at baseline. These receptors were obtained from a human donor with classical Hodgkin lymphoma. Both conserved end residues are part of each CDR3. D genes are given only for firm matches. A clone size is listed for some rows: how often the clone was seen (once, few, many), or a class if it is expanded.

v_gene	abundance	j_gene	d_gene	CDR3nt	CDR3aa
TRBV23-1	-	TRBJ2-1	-	TGCGCCAGCAGTCAATGGGCAGGCCTTGCTCACAATGAGCAGTTCTTC	CASSQWAGLAHNEQFF
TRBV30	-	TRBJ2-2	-	TGTGCCTGGAGTAAGTCAAACACCGGGGAGCTGTTTTTT	CAWSKSNTGELFF
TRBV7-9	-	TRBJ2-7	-	TGTGCCAGCAGCTCAACACCCCGGCCAGCGGCGACCAGCTCCTACGAGCAGTACTTC	CASSSTPRPAATSSYEQYF
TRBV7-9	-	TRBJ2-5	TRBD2	TGTGCCAGCAGCTTAGGGCTAGCGGGGGACCAAGAGACCCAGTACTTC	CASSLGLAGDQETQYF
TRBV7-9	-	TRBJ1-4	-	TGTGCCAGCAGCCCCAATGAAAAACTGTTTTTT	CASSPNEKLFF
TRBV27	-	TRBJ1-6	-	TGTGCCAGCAGCTCCGGGACCGGGAATTCACCCCTCCACTTT	CASSSGTGNSPLHF
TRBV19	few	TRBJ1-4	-	TGTGCCAGTAGTCCCAGAGCAACTAATGAAAAACTGTTTTTT	CASSPRATNEKLFF
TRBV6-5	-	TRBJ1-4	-	TGTGCCAGCAGTCCCGGCTTAGTTGAAAAACTGTTTTTT	CASSPGLVEKLFF
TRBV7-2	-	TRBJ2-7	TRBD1	TGTGCCAGCAGCTTTGGCGGGACAGGGGGAGGGGAGCAGTACTTC	CASSFGGTGGGEQYF
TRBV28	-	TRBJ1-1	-	TGTGCCAGCAGTTTAACGTCAGATCTCACTGAAGCTTTCTTT	CASSLTSDLTEAFF
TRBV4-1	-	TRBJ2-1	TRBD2	TGCGCCAGCAGCCACGGCGGAGTAGCGGGGGTCCAAGAGCAGTTCTTC	CASSHGGVAGVQEQFF
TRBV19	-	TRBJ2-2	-	TGTGCCAGTAGTTATCACCCCGGAGCTCGTGCGGCCGGGGAGCTGTTTTTT	CASSYHPGARAAGELFF
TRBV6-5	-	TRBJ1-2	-	TGTGCCAGCAGTAACCAGGGAGGACTGGGCTACACCTTC	CASSNQGGLGYTF
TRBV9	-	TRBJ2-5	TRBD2	TGTGCCAGCAGCTTCGGTAACGGGGGAGGGCAAGAGACCCAGTACTTC	CASSFGNGGGQETQYF
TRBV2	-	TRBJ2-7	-	TGTGCCAGCAGTGGCCTGGGCGGAGCCTACGAGCAGTACTTC	CASSGLGGAYEQYF
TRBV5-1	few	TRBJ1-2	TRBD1	TGCGCCAGCAGCTTGGATGGGACAGGAAAAGGCTACACCTTC	CASSLDGTGKGYTF
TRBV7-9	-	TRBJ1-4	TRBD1	TGTGCCAGCAGCTTAGGACAGGGGGGTGGAAAACTGTTTTTT	CASSLGQGGGKLFF
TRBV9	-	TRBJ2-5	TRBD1	TGTGCCAGCAGCGCTGACAGGGGTGGACAAGAGACCCAGTACTTC	CASSADRGGQETQYF